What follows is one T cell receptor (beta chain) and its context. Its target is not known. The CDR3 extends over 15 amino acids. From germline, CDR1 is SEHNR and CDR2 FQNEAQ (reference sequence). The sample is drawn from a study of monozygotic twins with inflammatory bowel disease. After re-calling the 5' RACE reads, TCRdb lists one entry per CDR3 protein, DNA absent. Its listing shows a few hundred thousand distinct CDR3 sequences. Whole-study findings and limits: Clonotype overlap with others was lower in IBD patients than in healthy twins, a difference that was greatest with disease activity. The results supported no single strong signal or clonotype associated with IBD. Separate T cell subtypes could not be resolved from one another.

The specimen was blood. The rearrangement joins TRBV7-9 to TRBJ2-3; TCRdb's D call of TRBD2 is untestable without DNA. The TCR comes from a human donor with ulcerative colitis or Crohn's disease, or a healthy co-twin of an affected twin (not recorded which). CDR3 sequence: CASSLNGRLTDTQYF.